These 8 T cell receptor beta chains were all obtained from the same sample, sequenced in a study of shared clonotypes between healthy human individuals (dated by TCRdb to 2020 to 2021). Library construction relied on the immunoSEQ multiplex PCR assay. Imported from immuneACCESS, the table was reduced by TCRdb to in-frame sequences with V and J called. These copies leave out some clones; in studies compared against another copy, an unresolved V gene accounts for under half, and the cause of the remainder is not known. This sample comprises approximately 2,000,000 clones, 85% to 95% of them detected only once. The top ten constitute 0.37% of the sample. The sequenced sample was naive CD4+ T cells from PBMCs. What this sample's cell subset or site label stands for: CD45RA+ positively selected. The source of these receptors is a man between 18 and 29 years old in good health. Some clones in this sample may be carry-over from other donors' samples.

This chain connects TRBV2 to TRBJ1-2; no clear D gene. CDR1 and CDR2 (germline): SNHLY, FYNNEI. This CDR3 has 12 residues. V shed 7 bases and J shed 8 bases, with 14 bases lying between them. This chain's CDR3 is CASTQGSQGYTF. Written as DNA, the CDR3 is TGTGCCAGCACGCAAGGATCGCAGGGCTACACCTTC.

A few counts support this clone. The chain carries TRBV5-1 and TRBJ1-1; D perhaps matches TRBD1 (6 bases). The CDR3 contains 13 residues. Germline V lookup: CDR1 SGHRS, CDR2 YFSETQ. V was cut by 2 bases and J by 6 bases, with 11 bases left in between. The CDR3 loop is CASSLLQGSEAFF. Here the CDR3 DNA reads TGCGCCAGCAGCTTACTACAGGGCTCTGAAGCTTTCTTT.

V is TRBV5-6 and J is TRBJ2-7, with a tentative D call TRBD2 (5 bases). This CDR3 comprises 14 residues. The V end was cut by 5 bases, the J end by 7 bases, with 19 bases between. Germline CDR1 SGHDT, CDR2 YYEEEE. The CDR3 loop is CASSYGPTSGEQYF. DNA of the CDR3: TGTGCCAGCAGTTACGGACCCACATCGGGGGAGCAGTACTTC.

The rearrangement joins TRBV6-4 to TRBJ1-2; a possible D gene is TRBD1 (6 bases). The CDR3 is made up of 15 amino acids. Trimming cost V 2 bases and J 2 bases, with 12 bases left between them. Germline V gene data show CDR1 as MRHNA and CDR2 as SNTAGT. In DNA, the CDR3 is TGTGCCAGCAGTGACGAGCCAGGGGCAAACTATGGCTACACCTTC. Protein: CASSDEPGANYGYTF.

V gene TRBV28 combines with J gene TRBJ2-1; 10 bases match TRBD1. The CDR3 sequence is 17 residues long. V lost 6 bases to trimming and J lost 7 bases; unmatched junction nucleotides: 15. CDR1 is MDHEN and CDR2 is SYDVKM in the germline V gene. CDR3 loop: CASRPRHRQGAENEQFF. The CDR3, as DNA: TGTGCCAGCAGACCTAGGCATAGACAGGGGGCTGAGAATGAGCAGTTCTTC.

This clone was recorded once. This rearrangement joins TRBV6-5 to TRBJ2-2, with 10 positions matching TRBD1. Germline V gene data show CDR1 as MNHEY and CDR2 as SVGAGI. V gave up 6 bases and J gave up 7 bases; unmatched junction bases: 5. The CDR3 consists of 14 residues. The CDR3 loop is CASSLTGGGGELFF. The CDR3 DNA reads as TGTGCCAGCAGCCTGACAGGGGGCGGCGGGGAGCTGTTTTTT.

The chain couples TRBV9 to TRBJ2-2, with D tentatively TRBD1 or TRBD2 (5 bases each). Germline V CDR1 and CDR2: SGDLS, YYNGEE. The CDR3 length is 16 residues. Trimming took off 0 bases at V and 0 bases at J, with 9 bases between the two ends. CDR3 DNA sequence: TGTGCCAGCAGCGTAGACGGGACCTCGAACACCGGGGAGCTGTTTTTT. The encoded protein is CASSVDGTSNTGELFF.

The chain joins TRBV28 to TRBJ2-7, with a possible D match to TRBD1 (6 bases). The CDR3 length is 12 residues. V was clipped by 8 bases and J by 0 bases, with 8 bases between them. Germline V gives CDR1 MDHEN, CDR2 SYDVKM. The CDR3, as DNA: TGTGCCAGCGAGGACAGCTCCTACGAGCAGTACTTC. This encodes CASEDSSYEQYF.